The next 10 T cell receptor beta chains were all read from a single sample in a study of blood T cell repertoires in COVID-19. Clones were read by immunoSEQ multiplex PCR, and TCRdb kept only the in-frame ones, dropping some. The table has roughly 250,000 clones, about 88% seen once. Sample: peripheral blood. The receptors were gathered from a woman in her thirties or forties who had recovered from COVID-19.

This clone was seen only a few times. The rearrangement links TRBV5-1 to TRBJ1-1; 12 bases align to TRBD1. Germline values: CDR1 SGHRS, CDR2 YFSETQ. This CDR3 region has 17 residues. Losses at the gene ends were 4 bases for V and 3 bases for J; bases not matched to a gene: 10. The CDR3 DNA follows: TGCGCCAGCAGCCTGACTGGGACAGGGGGCCTGGACACTGAAGCTTTCTTT. Translation: CASSLTGTGGLDTEAFF.

The gene calls are TRBV5-1 and TRBJ2-7; 8 bases are shared with TRBD1. CDR1 is SGHRS, CDR2 YFSETQ, per germline. CDR3 length equals 14 residues. Germline trimming cut 6 bases from V and 2 bases from J; bases unmatched to any gene: 7. The CDR3 DNA sequence: TGCGCCAGCACAACCCAGGGGGCTCCCTACGAGCAGTACTTC. Its protein product is CASTTQGAPYEQYF.

The J gene is TRBJ2-2, the V gene TRBV7-2, with TRBD1 as a possible D gene (6 bases). The V end lost 5 bases, the J end lost 5 bases, and 9 bases lay between the germline ends. This CDR3 region has 13 residues. Germline CDR1 and CDR2: SGHTA and FQGNSA. CDR3 amino acids: CASSPQGTGELFF. CDR3 coding DNA: TGTGCCAGCAGCCCCCAGGGGACCGGGGAGCTGTTTTTT.

The chain employs TRBV5-8 and TRBJ2-7; no clear D. CDR3 length: 10 amino acids. Germline loops: CDR1 SGHTS, CDR2 YDEGEE. With 4 bases removed from V and 7 bases from J, the gap between germline ends came to 6 bases. The CDR3 sequence is CASSLLEQYF. The CDR3 region has the DNA TGTGCCAGCAGCCTCTTGGAGCAGTACTTC.

This clone has a single count. The chain links TRBV18 to TRBJ2-2; perhaps TRBD2 as D (6 bases). From germline, CDR1 is KGHSH and CDR2 LQKENI. The V gene lost 4 bases and the J gene lost 1 base, with 13 bases spanning the gap. This CDR3 has 16 amino acids. CDR3 residues: CASSLVAGRNTGELFF. The CDR3 nucleotides are TGTGCCAGCTCACTAGTCGCGGGGAGGAACACCGGGGAGCTGTTTTTT.

The chain recombines TRBV9 with TRBJ2-2; TRBD1 is a possible D gene (6 bases). V lost 4 bases, J lost 5 bases, and 15 bases lay in between. CDR1 is SGDLS and CDR2 is YYNGEE in the germline V gene. The length of the CDR3 is 15 residues. CDR3 in DNA: TGTGCCAGCAGCCCCCGACAGGTTCGGACCGGGGAGCTGTTTTTT. Encoded protein: CASSPRQVRTGELFF.

The chain is built from TRBV9 and TRBJ2-1, with 8 bases matching TRBD1. The CDR3 sequence is 14 residues long. Germline trimming cut 4 bases from V and 6 bases from J; bases unmatched to any gene: 6. Germline V CDR1 and CDR2: SGDLS, YYNGEE. The CDR3 region is CASSSPGGSNEQFF. The CDR3 bases are TGTGCCAGCAGCAGCCCAGGGGGCAGCAATGAGCAGTTCTTC.

J is TRBJ2-1 and V is TRBV5-6, with TRBD1 matching over 9 bases. The V gene's germline CDR1 is SGHDT and CDR2 YYEEEE. The junction had 4 bases not matched to a gene; V was cut back by 0 bases and J by 3 bases. There are 16 residues in the CDR3. Written as DNA, the CDR3 is TGTGCCAGCAGCTTGGCCACAGGGGGCGACTACAATGAGCAGTTCTTC. As protein: CASSLATGGDYNEQFF. Full variable domain (remainder filled in from reference TRBV5-6 and TRBJ2-1): DAGVTQSPTHLIKTRGQQVTLRCSPKSGHDTVSWYQQALGQGPQFIFQYYEEEERQRGNFPDRFSGHQFPNYSSELNVNALLLGDSALYLCASSLATGGDYNEQFFGPGTRLTVL.

The rearrangement uses TRBV5-6 and TRBJ2-7; TRBD2 matches at 12 bases. With 4 bases clipped from V and 3 bases from J, the junction kept 8 bases outside the gene matches. The CDR3 extends over 16 amino acids. The germline V gene encodes CDR1 SGHDT and CDR2 YYEEEE. The CDR3 bases are TGTGCCAGCAGCATAGGACTAGCGGGATTCAGCTACGAGCAGTACTTC. The encoded protein is CASSIGLAGFSYEQYF.

The V gene is TRBV7-8, the J gene TRBJ2-6; D call uncertain. Between the trimmed V and J ends, which lost 2 bases and 0 bases, there was a span of 8 bases. Germline V gene lookup returns CDR1 SGHVS and CDR2 FQNEAQ. The CDR3 runs 16 residues. CDR3 DNA: TGTGCCAGCAGCTTACCCTTTAACTCTGGGGCCAACGTCCTGACTTTC. It codes for CASSLPFNSGANVLTF.